Following are 19 T cell receptor beta chains from one sample sequenced in a study of OX40 agonist ivuxolimab in advanced cancers. Method: immunoSEQ multiplex PCR; TCRdb's copy keeps in-frame clones and lacks some. The sample includes approximately 26,000 clones, approximately 91% of them seen just once. Sequenced material: CD4+ or CD8+ T cells sorted from blood, taken in a trial of the OX40 agonist ivuxolimab. All receptors derive from an adult with an advanced solid tumor such as melanoma, head and neck, liver or kidney cancer.

The V call is TRBV28, the J call TRBJ1-2; D unclear. In germline, CDR1 is MDHEN, CDR2 SYDVKM. The V and J ends lost 4 bases and 0 bases respectively, with 12 bases between them. This CDR3 is 15 amino acids long. The CDR3 protein is CASSSTETTNYGYTF. The DNA of the CDR3 is TGTGCCAGCAGTTCGACCGAGACTACTAACTATGGCTACACCTTC.

The rearrangement links TRBV5-4 to TRBJ2-1; 9 bases fit TRBD2. With 0 bases clipped from V and 7 bases from J, the junction kept 5 bases outside the gene matches. CDR3 size: 15 residues. Germline V lookup: CDR1 SGHNT, CDR2 YYREEE (reference sequence). CDR3 loop: CASSLGLAGINEQFF. The CDR3 DNA is TGTGCCAGCAGCTTGGGTCTAGCGGGGATAAATGAGCAGTTCTTC.

The V gene is TRBV11-2, the J gene TRBJ2-5, with 7 bases aligning to TRBD2. TRBJ2-7 matches the DNA end more closely, so the J call is doubtful. CDR1 is SGHAT and CDR2 is FQNNGV in the germline V gene. The CDR3 contains 13 residues. The CDR3 bases are TGTGCCAGCAGCGGGCGGACTAGTGGCGAGCAGTACTTC. It encodes CASSGRTSGEQYF.

The J gene is TRBJ1-1, the V gene TRBV14; D remains ambiguous. V was cut by 4 bases and J by 0 bases, with 6 bases left in between. The germline V gene has CDR1 SGHDN and CDR2 FVKESK. This CDR3 is 13 amino acids long. This CDR3 reads CASSLQMNTEAFF. The CDR3 DNA is TGTGCCAGCAGCCTACAAATGAACACTGAAGCTTTCTTT.

The chain couples TRBV13 to TRBJ2-3; D is perhaps TRBD2 (5 bases). Germline values: CDR1 PRHDT, CDR2 FYEKMQ (reference sequence). Trimming took off 1 base at V and 2 bases at J, with 7 bases between the two ends. CDR3 length: 14 amino acids. In nucleotides, the CDR3 is TGTGCCAGCAGCTTAGCTCTAGCCACAGATACGCAGTATTTT. This gives the protein CASSLALATDTQYF.

This chain uses TRBV25-1 with TRBJ2-1; no reliable D call. Trimming pared 0 bases from V and 3 bases from J, leaving 12 bases between. The germline V gene encodes CDR1 MGHDK and CDR2 SYGVNS. This CDR3 contains 16 residues. The CDR3 region is CASSEYGSLYYNEQFF. The CDR3 DNA follows: TGTGCCAGCAGTGAATATGGGTCCCTCTACTACAATGAGCAGTTCTTC.

Here the CDR3 reads CASSFGSGEKLFF. The CDR3 coding sequence is TGCGCCAGCAGCTTTGGCAGTGGGGAAAAACTGTTTTTT. The chain joins TRBV5-1 to TRBJ1-4, with D unclear. Germline lookup yields CDR1 SGHRS and CDR2 YFSETQ. V was trimmed by 2 bases and J by 8 bases, leaving 10 bases between them. The CDR3 totals 13 residues.

This clone was seen a few times. The junction does not match germline at one end; this may be a read error. J is TRBJ2-7 and V is TRBV9; 8 positions match TRBD1. This CDR3 spans 13 amino acids. Germline V gene data show CDR1 as SGDLS and CDR2 as YYNGEE. CDR3 nucleotide sequence: TGTGCCAGCAGCGAGGGGCCTTCAGGGGGCCGGGACTTC. It codes for CASSEGPSGGRDF.

The V and J genes are TRBV5-1 and TRBJ2-5; D is undetermined. Germline V CDR1 and CDR2: SGHRS, YFSETQ. The length of the CDR3 is 12 residues. The V and J ends lost 5 bases and 1 base respectively, with 6 bases between them. The CDR3 is CASSYLQETQYF. CDR3 DNA sequence: TGCGCCAGCAGTTATCTCCAAGAGACCCAGTACTTC.

This clone was recorded only once. The rearrangement uses TRBV18 and TRBJ2-5, with 9 bases aligning to TRBD1. Per the germline V gene, CDR1 is KGHSH and CDR2 is LQKENI. The CDR3 spans 19 residues. V was clipped by 2 bases and J by 1 base; unmatched bases: 14. The CDR3, as DNA: TGTGCCAGCTCACCAACCGGGGTTGCGGGACAGGGCTTCCAAGAGACCCAGTACTTC. It specifies CASSPTGVAGQGFQETQYF.

The CDR3 DNA is TGTGCCAGCAGCGCGTCCGGGACAGGGAGGGGGGATACGCAGTATTTT. Protein sequence: CASSASGTGRGDTQYF. The V call is TRBV5-6, the J call TRBJ2-3, with TRBD1 matching over 9 bases. Germline V gene lookup returns CDR1 SGHDT and CDR2 YYEEEE. The CDR3 has 16 amino acids. The trim removed 4 bases at V and 6 bases at J, leaving 12 bases unmatched. The full variable domain, with the rest looked up from reference TRBV5-6 and TRBJ2-3, is DAGVTQSPTHLIKTRGQQVTLRCSPKSGHDTVSWYQQALGQGPQFIFQYYEEEERQRGNFPDRFSGHQFPNYSSELNVNALLLGDSALYLCASSASGTGRGDTQYFGPGTRLTVL.

This rearrangement joins TRBV7-9 to TRBJ2-5; D gene uncertain. Germline assignment: CDR1 SEHNR and CDR2 FQNEAQ (reference sequence). The CDR3 is made up of 10 amino acids. V lost 5 bases and J 13 bases, leaving 11 bases between the germline ends. The CDR3 DNA follows: TGTGCCAGCAGCGGGTGGGCCCTGTACTTC. This gives the protein CASSGWALYF.

The chain combines TRBV11-1 with TRBJ2-2, with unresolved D. The CDR3 consists of 15 residues. The germline V gene has CDR1 SGHAT and CDR2 FQDESV (reference sequence). Trimming removed 2 bases at V and 4 bases at J, with 11 bases between. DNA of the CDR3: TGTGCCAGCAGCTTAAGAGAACGGCTCACCGGGGAGCTGTTTTTT. It encodes CASSLRERLTGELFF.

The rearrangement links TRBV7-9 to TRBJ1-6, with 9 bases matching TRBD1. Germline V gene sequence: CDR1 SEHNR, CDR2 FQNEAQ (reference sequence). V shed 5 bases, J shed 14 bases, and the junction held 13 bases outside the gene matches. The CDR3 spans 15 residues. The CDR3 loop reads CASSVSGTGILSLHF. For the CDR3, the DNA is TGTGCCAGCAGCGTATCCGGGACAGGGATTTTATCCCTCCACTTT. The variable domain in full, with the rest retrieved from reference TRBV7-9 and TRBJ1-6, is DTGVSQNPRHKITKRGQNVTFRCDPISEHNRLYWYRQTLGQGPEFLTYFQNEAQLEKSRLLSDRFSAERPKGSFSTLEIQRTEQGDSAMYLCASSVSGTGILSLHFGNGTRLTVT.

This clone was counted a single time. The J gene is TRBJ2-7, the V gene TRBV19; the D gene is possibly TRBD1 (6 bases). This CDR3 has 15 residues. Trimming cost V 3 bases and J 1 base, with 13 bases left between them. In germline, CDR1 is LNHDA, CDR2 SQIVND (reference sequence). CDR3 DNA: TGTGCCAGTAGTATCTTAGGACAGCGATCCTACGAGCAGTACTTC. Protein product: CASSILGQRSYEQYF.

The chain employs TRBV18 and TRBJ2-3; no clear D gene. V lost 2 bases to trimming and J lost 2 bases, with 11 bases between them. Germline V CDR1 and CDR2: KGHSH, LQKENI. The CDR3 spans 15 residues. CDR3 loop: CASSPWPENTDTQYF. The CDR3 region has the DNA TGTGCCAGCTCACCATGGCCAGAGAACACAGATACGCAGTATTTT.

A few counts support this clone. This rearrangement joins TRBV10-3 to TRBJ2-3, with 7 positions matching TRBD2. This CDR3 is built from 15 residues. J was trimmed by 0 bases and V by 9 bases; bases with no gene match: 9. The germline CDR1 and CDR2 sequences are ENHRY and SYGVKD. CDR3 bases: TGTGCCATGGGGGGGAGCGGGGAGAGCACAGATACGCAGTATTTT. Protein: CAMGGSGESTDTQYF.

The chain is built from TRBV2 and TRBJ1-2, with 9 bases fitting TRBD1. V lost 5 bases to trimming and J lost 8 bases; unmatched junction nucleotides: 9. There are 14 residues in the CDR3. Germline V CDR1 and CDR2: SNHLY, FYNNEI. CDR3 nucleotide sequence: TGTGCCAGCAGTACCGGGACAGGGATTCACGGCTACACCTTC. Its translation is CASSTGTGIHGYTF. The whole variable domain, remainder taken from reference TRBV2 and TRBJ1-2, is EPEVTQTPSHQVTQMGQEVILRCVPISNHLYFYWYRQILGQKVEFLVSFYNNEISEKSEIFDDQFSVERPDGSNFTLKIRSTKLEDSAMYFCASSTGTGIHGYTFGSGTRLTVV.

The chain joins TRBV7-2 to TRBJ1-4, with no clear D. The germline CDR1 and CDR2 sequences are SGHTA and FQGNSA. This CDR3 is built from 15 residues. V was trimmed by 1 base and J by 7 bases, leaving 13 bases between them. CDR3 sequence (DNA): TGTGCCAGCAGCTTAGTAGGACCCTCGGGTGAAAAACTGTTTTTT. The encoded protein is CASSLVGPSGEKLFF.